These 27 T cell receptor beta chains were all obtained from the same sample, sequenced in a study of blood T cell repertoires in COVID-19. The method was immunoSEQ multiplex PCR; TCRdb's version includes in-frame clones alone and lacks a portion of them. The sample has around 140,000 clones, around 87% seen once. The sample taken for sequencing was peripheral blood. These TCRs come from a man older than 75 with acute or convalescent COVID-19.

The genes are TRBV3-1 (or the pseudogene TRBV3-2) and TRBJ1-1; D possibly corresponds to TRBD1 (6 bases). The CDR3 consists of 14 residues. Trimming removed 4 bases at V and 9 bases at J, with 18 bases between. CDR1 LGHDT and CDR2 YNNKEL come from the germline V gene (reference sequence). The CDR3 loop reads CASSRSRGQVQAFF. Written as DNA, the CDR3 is TGTGCCAGCAGCCGTAGCAGGGGTCAGGTTCAAGCTTTCTTT.

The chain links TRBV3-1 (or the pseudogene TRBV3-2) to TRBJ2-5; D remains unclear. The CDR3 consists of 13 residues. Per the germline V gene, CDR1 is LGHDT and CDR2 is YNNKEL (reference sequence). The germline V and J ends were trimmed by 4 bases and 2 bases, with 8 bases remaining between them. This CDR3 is CASSLLDQETQYF. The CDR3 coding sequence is TGTGCCAGCAGCCTCCTAGATCAAGAGACCCAGTACTTC.

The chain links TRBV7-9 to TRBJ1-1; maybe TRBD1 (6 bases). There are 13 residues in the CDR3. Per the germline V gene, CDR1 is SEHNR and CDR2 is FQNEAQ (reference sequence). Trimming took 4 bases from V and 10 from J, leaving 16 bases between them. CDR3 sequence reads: CASSSSGGLRAFF. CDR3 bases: TGTGCCAGCAGCTCGTCGGGGGGGCTAAGAGCTTTCTTT.

CDR3 DNA sequence: TGTGCCAGCTCACCTCTCGGACAGGGCCCTGGAAACACCATATATTTT. The encoded protein is CASSPLGQGPGNTIYF. This chain joins TRBV18 and TRBJ1-3, with 8 nucleotides matching TRBD1. CDR3 length: 16 amino acids. Germline values: CDR1 KGHSH, CDR2 LQKENI. The junction had 6 bases not matched to a gene; V was cut back by 3 bases and J by 2 bases.

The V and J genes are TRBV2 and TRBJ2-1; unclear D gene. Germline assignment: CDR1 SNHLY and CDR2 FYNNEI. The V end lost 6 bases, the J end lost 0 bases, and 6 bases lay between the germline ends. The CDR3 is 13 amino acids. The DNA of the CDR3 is TGTGCCAGCAGGGGCAGCTCCTACAATGAGCAGTTCTTC. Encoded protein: CASRGSSYNEQFF.

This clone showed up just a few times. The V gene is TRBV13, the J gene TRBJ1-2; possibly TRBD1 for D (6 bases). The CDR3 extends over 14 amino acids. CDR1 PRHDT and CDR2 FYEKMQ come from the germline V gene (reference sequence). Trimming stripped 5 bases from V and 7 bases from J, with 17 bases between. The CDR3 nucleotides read TGTGCCAGCAGCCCGCGACAGGCAATTAGTGGCTACACCTTC. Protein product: CASSPRQAISGYTF.

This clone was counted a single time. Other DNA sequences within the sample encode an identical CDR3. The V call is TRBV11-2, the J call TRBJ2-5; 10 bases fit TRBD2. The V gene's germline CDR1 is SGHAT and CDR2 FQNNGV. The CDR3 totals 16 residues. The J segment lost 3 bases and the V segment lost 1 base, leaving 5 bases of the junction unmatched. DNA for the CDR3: TGTGCCAGCAGCTTAGGGGTAGCGGGGGGCAAAGAGACCCAGTACTTC. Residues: CASSLGVAGGKETQYF.

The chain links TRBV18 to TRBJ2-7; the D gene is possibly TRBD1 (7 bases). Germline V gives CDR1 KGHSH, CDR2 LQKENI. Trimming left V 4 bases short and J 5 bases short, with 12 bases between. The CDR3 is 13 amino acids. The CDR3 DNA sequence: TGTGCCAGCTCACTAGCAGGGGGGAACGAGCAGTACTTC. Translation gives CASSLAGGNEQYF. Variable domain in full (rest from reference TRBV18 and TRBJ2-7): NAGVMQNPRHLVRRRGQEARLRCSPMKGHSHVYWYRQLPEEGLKFMVYLQKENIIDESGMPKERFSAEFPKEGPSILRIQQVVRGDSAAYFCASSLAGGNEQYFGPGTRLTVT.

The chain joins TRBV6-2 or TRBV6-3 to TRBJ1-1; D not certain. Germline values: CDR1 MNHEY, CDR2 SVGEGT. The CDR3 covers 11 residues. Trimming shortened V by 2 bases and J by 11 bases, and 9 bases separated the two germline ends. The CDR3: CASSYQSWAFF. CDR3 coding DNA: TGTGCCAGCAGTTACCAAAGCTGGGCTTTCTTT.

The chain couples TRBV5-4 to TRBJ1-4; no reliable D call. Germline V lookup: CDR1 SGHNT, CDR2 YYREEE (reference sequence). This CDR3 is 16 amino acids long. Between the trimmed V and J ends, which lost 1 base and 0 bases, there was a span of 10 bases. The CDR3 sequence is CASSLQPEATNEKLFF. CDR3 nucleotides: TGTGCCAGCAGCTTGCAACCAGAAGCAACTAATGAAAAACTGTTTTTT.

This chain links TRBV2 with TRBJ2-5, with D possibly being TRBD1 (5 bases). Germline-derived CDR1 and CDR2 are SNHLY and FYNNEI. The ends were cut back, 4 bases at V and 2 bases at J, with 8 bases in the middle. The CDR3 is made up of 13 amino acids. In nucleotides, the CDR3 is TGTGCCAGCAGTGGCAGGGAACAAGAGACCCAGTACTTC. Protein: CASSGREQETQYF.

Written as DNA, the CDR3 is TGTGCCAGCAGGCTCATGGGTGGGAGCGACGAGCAGTACTTC. It codes for CASRLMGGSDEQYF. The genes are TRBV2 and TRBJ2-7, with D possibly TRBD2 on 5 matching bases. With 6 bases removed from V and 5 bases from J, the gap between germline ends came to 17 bases. Per germline, CDR1 SNHLY and CDR2 FYNNEI. This CDR3 contains 14 residues.

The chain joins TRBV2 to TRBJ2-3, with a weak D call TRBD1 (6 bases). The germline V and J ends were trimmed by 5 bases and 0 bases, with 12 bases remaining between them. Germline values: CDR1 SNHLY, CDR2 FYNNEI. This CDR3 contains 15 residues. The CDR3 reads CASSPGTTSTDTQYF. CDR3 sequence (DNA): TGTGCCAGCAGTCCGGGGACAACTAGCACAGATACGCAGTATTTT.

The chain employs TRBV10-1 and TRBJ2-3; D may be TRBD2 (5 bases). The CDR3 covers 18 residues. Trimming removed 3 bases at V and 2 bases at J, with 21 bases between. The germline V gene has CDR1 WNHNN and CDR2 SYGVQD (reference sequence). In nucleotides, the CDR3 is TGCGCCAGCAGTGATAGGGTATCGGGGTCTACATTCACAGATACGCAGTATTTT. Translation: CASSDRVSGSTFTDTQYF.

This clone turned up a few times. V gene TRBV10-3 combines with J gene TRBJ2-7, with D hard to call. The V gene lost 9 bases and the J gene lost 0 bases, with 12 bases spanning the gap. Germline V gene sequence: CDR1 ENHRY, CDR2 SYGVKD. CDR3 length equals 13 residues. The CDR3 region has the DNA TGTGCCATAACCTCAGGTATCTCCTACGAGCAGTACTTC. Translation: CAITSGISYEQYF.

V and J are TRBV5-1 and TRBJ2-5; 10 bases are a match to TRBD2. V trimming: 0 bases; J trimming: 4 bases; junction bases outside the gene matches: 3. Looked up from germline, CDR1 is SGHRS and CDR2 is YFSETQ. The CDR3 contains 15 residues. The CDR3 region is CASSLVASGGETQYF. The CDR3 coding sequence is TGCGCCAGCAGCTTGGTTGCTAGCGGGGGAGAGACCCAGTACTTC.

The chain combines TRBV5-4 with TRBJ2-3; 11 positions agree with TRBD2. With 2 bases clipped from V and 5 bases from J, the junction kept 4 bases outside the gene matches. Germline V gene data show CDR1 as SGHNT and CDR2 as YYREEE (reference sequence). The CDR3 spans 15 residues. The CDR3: CASSLLAGDKDTQYF. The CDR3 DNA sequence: TGTGCCAGCAGCTTACTAGCGGGAGATAAAGATACGCAGTATTTT.

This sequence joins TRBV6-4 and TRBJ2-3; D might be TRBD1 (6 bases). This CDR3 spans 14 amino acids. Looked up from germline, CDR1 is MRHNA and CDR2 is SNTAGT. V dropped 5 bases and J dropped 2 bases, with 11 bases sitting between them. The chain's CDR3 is CASSRQAYTDTQYF. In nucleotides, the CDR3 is TGTGCCAGCAGTCGACAGGCGTACACAGATACGCAGTATTTT.

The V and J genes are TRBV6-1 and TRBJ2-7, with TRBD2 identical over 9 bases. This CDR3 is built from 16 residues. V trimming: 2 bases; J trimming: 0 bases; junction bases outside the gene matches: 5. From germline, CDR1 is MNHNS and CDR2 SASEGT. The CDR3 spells CASSEIGTSYSYEQYF. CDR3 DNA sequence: TGTGCCAGCAGTGAAATTGGGACTAGCTACTCCTACGAGCAGTACTTC.

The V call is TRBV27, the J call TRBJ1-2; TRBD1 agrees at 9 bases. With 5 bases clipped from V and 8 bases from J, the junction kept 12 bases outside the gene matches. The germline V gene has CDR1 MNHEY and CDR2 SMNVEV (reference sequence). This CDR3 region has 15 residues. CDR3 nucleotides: TGTGCCAGCAGTGGGACCGGGACAGGGCCGTCGGGCTACACCTTC. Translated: CASSGTGTGPSGYTF.

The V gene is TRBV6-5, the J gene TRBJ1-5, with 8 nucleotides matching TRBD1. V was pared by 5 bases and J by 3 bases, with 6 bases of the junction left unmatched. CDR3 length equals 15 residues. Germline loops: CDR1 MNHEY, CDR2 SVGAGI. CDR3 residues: CASSLGQGPNQPQHF. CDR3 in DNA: TGTGCCAGCAGTCTTGGACAGGGCCCCAATCAGCCCCAGCATTTT.

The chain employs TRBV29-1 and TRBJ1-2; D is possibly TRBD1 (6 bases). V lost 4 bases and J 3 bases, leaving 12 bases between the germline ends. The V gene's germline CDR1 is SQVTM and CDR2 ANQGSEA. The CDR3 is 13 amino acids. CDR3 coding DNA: TGCAGCGTTGGAACAGGGATGGACTATGGCTACACCTTC. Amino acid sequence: CSVGTGMDYGYTF.

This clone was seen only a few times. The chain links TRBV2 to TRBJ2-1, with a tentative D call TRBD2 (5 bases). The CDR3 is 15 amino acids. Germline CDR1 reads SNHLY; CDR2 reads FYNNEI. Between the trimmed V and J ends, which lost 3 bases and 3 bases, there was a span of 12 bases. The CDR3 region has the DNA TGTGCCAGCAGTGACGGGGTGTCAGGCTACAATGAGCAGTTCTTC. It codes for CASSDGVSGYNEQFF.

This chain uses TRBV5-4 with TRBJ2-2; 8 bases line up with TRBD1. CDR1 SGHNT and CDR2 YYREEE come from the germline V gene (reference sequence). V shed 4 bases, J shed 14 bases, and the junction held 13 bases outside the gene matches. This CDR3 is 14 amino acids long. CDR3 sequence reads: CASSDPGTGFGLFF. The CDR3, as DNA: TGTGCCAGCAGCGACCCCGGGACAGGTTTTGGCCTGTTTTTT. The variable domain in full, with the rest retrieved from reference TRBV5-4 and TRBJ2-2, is ETGVTQSPTHLIKTRGQQVTLRCSSQSGHNTVSWYQQALGQGPQFIFQYYREEENGRGNFPPRFSGLQFPNYSSELNVNALELDDSALYLCASSDPGTGFGLFFGEGSRLTVL.

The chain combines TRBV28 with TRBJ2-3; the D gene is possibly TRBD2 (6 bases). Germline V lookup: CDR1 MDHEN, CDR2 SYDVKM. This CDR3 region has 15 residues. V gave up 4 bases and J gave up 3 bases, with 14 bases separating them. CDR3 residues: CASSSPAAGTDTQYF. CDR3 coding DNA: TGTGCCAGCAGTTCCCCGGCAGCGGGTACAGATACGCAGTATTTT.

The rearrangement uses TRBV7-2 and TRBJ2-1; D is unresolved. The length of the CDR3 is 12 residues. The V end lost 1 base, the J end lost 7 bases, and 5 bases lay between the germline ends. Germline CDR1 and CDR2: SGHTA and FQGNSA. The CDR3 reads CASSLVLNEQFF. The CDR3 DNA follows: TGTGCCAGCAGCTTAGTTCTGAATGAGCAGTTCTTC.

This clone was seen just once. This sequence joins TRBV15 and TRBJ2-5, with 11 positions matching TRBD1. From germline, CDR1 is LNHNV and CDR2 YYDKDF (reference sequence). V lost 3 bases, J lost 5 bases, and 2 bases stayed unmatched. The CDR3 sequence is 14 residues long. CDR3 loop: CATSRDRGLETQYF. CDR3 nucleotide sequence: TGTGCCACCAGCAGGGACAGGGGGCTTGAGACCCAGTACTTC.